This entry concerns a single TCR beta chain. What it binds is not known. This record belongs to a study of beta chain features in type 1 diabetes. Overall study findings and caveats: TCRB CDR3s were moderately but significantly shorter in Type 1 diabetes patients in all four CD4+ subsets. Using cDNA template may skew counts toward highly expressing activated cells.

Germline V CDR1 and CDR2: ENHRY, SYGVKD. This CDR3 spans 13 amino acids. Trimming stripped 3 bases from V and 5 bases from J, with 10 bases between. The sequenced template was cDNA made from the entire isolated RNA. The read count averaged about 3.3 million across naive, central memory and regulatory T cell samples. TCRdb's table, derived via immunoSEQ multiplex PCR, lists solely in-frame clones and lacks some. The data show about 620,000 clones, with roughly 16% seen just once and about 0.086% held by the top ten. This clonotype was obtained from a man younger than 35 in good health. The rearrangement links TRBV10-3 to TRBJ1-2; no clear D gene. Sample: naive CD4+ T cells from blood. The CDR3 loop reads CAISEIGSYGYTF. In DNA form, the CDR3 reads TGTGCCATCAGTGAAATCGGGTCTTATGGCTACACCTTC.